This is a list of T cell receptor beta chains from one sample in a study of cytomegalovirus exposure and HLA in healthy donors. The repertoire was sequenced with immunoSEQ multiplex PCR; TCRdb's copy has only in-frame clones and lacks some. The table has more than 150,000 clones, 84% seen once. The specimen was PBMCs. The source of these receptors is a woman aged 50 to 65 in good health and CMV-seropositive. The CDR3 runs from the conserved cysteine through the conserved F or W. A D gene is named only where the DNA matches it firmly. Part of the rows lack a size; the others show once, few, many or a class for expanded clones.

d_gene,j_gene,abundance,v_gene,CDR3nt,CDR3aa
TRBD1,TRBJ2-6,NA,TRBV5-1,TGCGCCAGCAGCCCGGGACAGGCCGGGGCCAACGTCCTGACTTTC,CASSPGQAGANVLTF
TRBD1,TRBJ1-4,NA,TRBV27,TGTGCCAGCAGTTGGACAGGGCTAAATGAAAAACTGTTTTTT,CASSWTGLNEKLFF
TRBD2,TRBJ2-1,NA,TRBV7-3,TGTGCCAGCAGCCCCTCTGGACTAGCGGGGGGCGGCAATGAGCAGTTCTTC,CASSPSGLAGGGNEQFF
TRBD1,TRBJ2-7,NA,TRBV5-6,TGTGCCAGCAGCGGTAACAGGGGGAGGAACTACGAGCAGTACTTC,CASSGNRGRNYEQYF
NA,TRBJ2-1,once,TRBV30,TGTGCCTGGAGTGTACAAGGAGGGCCCTACAATGAGCAGTTCTTC,CAWSVQGGPYNEQFF
NA,TRBJ1-4,NA,TRBV2,TGTGCCAGCAAAGGGAGGGAAAGTAGGGATAATGAAAAACTGTTTTTT,CASKGRESRDNEKLFF
NA,TRBJ2-5,NA,TRBV28,TGTGCCAGCAGTACCAGGGGATCGGAGACCCAGTACTTC,CASSTRGSETQYF
NA,TRBJ2-7,NA,TRBV15,TGTGCCACCAGCAGAGATGTGTCGGGTGAGCAGTACTTC,CATSRDVSGEQYF
NA,TRBJ2-7,NA,TRBV7-2,TGTGCCAGCACGCCCGGGAACTCCTACGAGCAGTACTTC,CASTPGNSYEQYF
TRBD2,TRBJ2-1,NA,TRBV15,TGTGCCACCAGCAGAGACCCCGCCGGGACTAGCGGGGGAGGATCCTACAATGAGCAGTTCTTC,CATSRDPAGTSGGGSYNEQFF
TRBD2,TRBJ2-5,few,TRBV29-1,TGCAGCGTTGGGGTAGCGGGGGGGTACGAGACCCAGTACTTC,CSVGVAGGYETQYF
NA,TRBJ2-5,NA,TRBV6-5,TGTGCCAGCACAGACAGGTTACAAGAGACCCAGTACTTC,CASTDRLQETQYF
NA,TRBJ1-6,NA,TRBV7-9,TGTGCCAGCAGCTTAAACTGGGAGAATTCACCCCTCCACTTT,CASSLNWENSPLHF
TRBD2,TRBJ2-1,once,TRBV4-2,TGTGCCAGCAGCCCGCCTAGCGGGGGCTACAATGAGCAGTTCTTC,CASSPPSGGYNEQFF
TRBD2,TRBJ2-3,NA,TRBV5-8,TGTGCCAGCAGCTGGCCGGGACTAGCGGGGTCCACAGATACGCAGTATTTT,CASSWPGLAGSTDTQYF
NA,TRBJ2-5,NA,TRBV7-9,TGTTCCAGCAGCCCCTCCGGGGAGACCCAGTACTTC,CSSSPSGETQYF
NA,TRBJ1-2,NA,TRBV6-1,TGTGCCAGCAGTGAGGGCAGGGCAGCTAACTATGGCTACACCTTC,CASSEGRAANYGYTF